The sequence of this T cell receptor (beta chain) was determined in a study of regulatory T cells in long-lasting Graves disease. Study-wide results and limits: Because few samples were included, accuracy may have been lower.

Time point noted: newly diagnosed GD, antithyroid drugs for less than 3 months. The TCR library was prepared using RNA isolated from PBMCs. The CDR3 consists of 13 residues. Trimming stripped 4 bases from V and 0 bases from J, with 4 bases between. CDR1 and CDR2 (germline): MNHEY, SMNVEV (reference sequence). Arm-PCR of CDR3 regions and iRepertoire HTBI primers were used to build TCR beta libraries. MiXCR was run by TCRdb on the multiplex PCR reads, yielding one entry per CDR3 protein. The data contain around 400,000 distinct CDR3 sequences, 15% to 18% of them singletons. This clonotype was recorded at least ten times. What it recognizes is unknown.

This sequence originates from a female donor with Graves disease. Sequences were derived from peripheral blood mononuclear cells (PBMCs), sampled at new diagnosis, from a patient treated with antithyroid drugs. This sequence joins TRBV27 and TRBJ1-5; no clear D gene. CDR3 DNA: TGTGCCAGCAGTTCCTATAGCAATCAGCCCCAGCATTTT. Its translation is CASSSYSNQPQHF.